One sample yielded the 7 T cell receptor beta chains listed below, sequenced in a study of blood T cell repertoires in COVID-19. Sequenced by immunoSEQ multiplex PCR; TCRdb stores in-frame clones only, minus some. The data hold some 220,000 clones, with less than 85% observed a single time. Sequencing input: peripheral blood. The receptors shown here come from a woman in her seventies with acute or convalescent COVID-19.

The CDR3, as DNA: TGTGCCAGCAGCGTTCAGGTCCCTTCCTACGAGCAGTACTTC. It yields the protein CASSVQVPSYEQYF. This rearrangement joins TRBV7-2 to TRBJ2-7, with unresolved D. From germline, CDR1 is SGHTA and CDR2 FQGNSA. This CDR3 comprises 14 residues. V was trimmed by 5 bases and J by 1 base, leaving 12 bases between them.

The V gene is TRBV5-5, the J gene TRBJ2-2, with no clear D. Trimming took off 1 base at V and 4 bases at J, with 8 bases between the two ends. Germline V gene data show CDR1 as SGHKS and CDR2 as YYEKEE (reference sequence). The CDR3 totals 14 residues. The chain's CDR3 is CASSLLTSTGELFF. The CDR3 nucleotides read TGTGCCAGCAGCTTGTTGACTTCCACCGGGGAGCTGTTTTTT.

The chain links TRBV24-1 to TRBJ2-1; 8 bases agree with TRBD2. The V gene's germline CDR1 is KGHDR and CDR2 SFDVKD. Trimming cost V 9 bases and J 10 bases; bases outside gene matches: 7. This CDR3 spans 12 amino acids. CDR3 loop: CATARGGGEQFF. The CDR3 region has the DNA TGTGCCACCGCCCGGGGGGGTGGAGAGCAGTTCTTC.

The chain has TRBV7-8 and TRBJ2-7; D is possibly TRBD1 (5 bases). Germline V gene sequence: CDR1 SGHVS, CDR2 FQNEAQ. Between the trimmed V and J ends, which lost 5 bases and 7 bases, there was a span of 18 bases. There are 14 residues in the CDR3. The CDR3 nucleotides are TGTGCCAGCAGCGCCCAACCACAGGTCGGGGAGCAGTACTTC. Translated: CASSAQPQVGEQYF. The full variable domain, completed using reference TRBV7-8 and TRBJ2-7, is GAGVSQSPRYKVAKRGQDVALRCDPISGHVSLFWYQQALGQGPEFLTYFQNEAQLDKSGLPSDRFFAERPEGSVSTLKIQRTQQEDSAVYLCASSAQPQVGEQYFGPGTRLTVT.

V gene TRBV24-1 combines with J gene TRBJ2-5, with D unresolved. Trimming removed 3 bases from V and 1 base from J, with 8 bases in between. The CDR3 is made up of 14 amino acids. The germline CDR1 and CDR2 sequences are KGHDR and SFDVKD. CDR3 DNA: TGTGCCACCAGTGATGCGACTCTCCAAGAGACCCAGTACTTC. This sequence encodes CATSDATLQETQYF.

This chain connects TRBV5-6 to TRBJ2-4; maybe TRBD2 (6 bases). Between the trimmed V and J ends, which lost 0 bases and 0 bases, there was a span of 10 bases. Germline CDR1 reads SGHDT; CDR2 reads YYEEEE. CDR3 size: 16 residues. The CDR3 loop is CASSLGGTLAKNIQYF. The CDR3 region has the DNA TGTGCCAGCAGCTTGGGGGGGACTTTAGCCAAAAACATTCAGTACTTC. The whole variable domain, filled in from reference TRBV5-6 and TRBJ2-4, reads DAGVTQSPTHLIKTRGQQVTLRCSPKSGHDTVSWYQQALGQGPQFIFQYYEEEERQRGNFPDRFSGHQFPNYSSELNVNALLLGDSALYLCASSLGGTLAKNIQYFGAGTRLSVL.

This clone was found a few times. The rearrangement links TRBV2 to TRBJ1-6; 8 nucleotides agree with TRBD1. The CDR3 covers 18 residues. Germline trimming cut 2 bases from V and 10 bases from J; bases unmatched to any gene: 16. Germline-derived CDR1 and CDR2 are SNHLY and FYNNEI. As DNA, the CDR3 is TGTGCCAGCAGTGAAAAGGGACAGTATGGGACAGGCTCCTCACCCCTCCACTTT. Residues: CASSEKGQYGTGSSPLHF. The whole variable domain, filled in from reference TRBV2 and TRBJ1-6, reads EPEVTQTPSHQVTQMGQEVILRCVPISNHLYFYWYRQILGQKVEFLVSFYNNEISEKSEIFDDQFSVERPDGSNFTLKIRSTKLEDSAMYFCASSEKGQYGTGSSPLHFGNGTRLTVT.